Listed below are T cell receptor beta chains from one sample, sequenced in a study of shared clonotypes between healthy human individuals. Method: immunoSEQ multiplex PCR; TCRdb's copy keeps in-frame clones and lacks some. In the table there are some 2.4 million clones, approximately 93% of which are singletons. Sequenced material: naive CD4+ T cells from PBMCs. These receptors originate from a man aged 18 to 29 in good health. Some clones in this sample may be carry-over from other donors' samples. The conserved cysteine and the conserved F or W are not part of the CDR3 here.

cdr3_aa: ASSSSLTGGPYEQY; v_call: TRBV7-8
cdr3_aa: ASSEAWDRGGTDTQY; v_call: TRBV2
cdr3_aa: ASSSRRSANTGELF; v_call: TRBV6-5
cdr3_aa: ASSVGTGGTDTQY; v_call: TRBV9
cdr3_aa: ASSPRGWRGGEQY; v_call: TRBV19
cdr3_aa: ASSVGAGDRRETQY; v_call: TRBV9
cdr3_aa: ASRPPGTINEQF; v_call: TRBV28
cdr3_aa: AISEGSGGGGYQPQH; v_call: TRBV10-3
cdr3_aa: AWNVRGPEQY; v_call: TRBV30
cdr3_aa: ASSELSAASSGYT; v_call: TRBV6-1
cdr3_aa: ASSWRQGGGYT; v_call: TRBV6-5
cdr3_aa: ASSLASQGKNEQF; v_call: TRBV5-1
cdr3_aa: ASVMPGTDTQY; v_call: TRBV27
cdr3_aa: ASSIGTGGGTGETQY; v_call: TRBV19
cdr3_aa: ASSFPNPKTLSYNEQF; v_call: TRBV5-1
cdr3_aa: SVERWGSYEQY; v_call: TRBV29-1
cdr3_aa: ASSLRLAGAYTQY; v_call: TRBV7-3
cdr3_aa: ASSLGTGMNTEAF; v_call: TRBV5-1
cdr3_aa: ASSVGQQETQY; v_call: TRBV9
cdr3_aa: ATSRGDRGTEQY; v_call: TRBV15
cdr3_aa: ASSSTSGSKGGRDEQY; v_call: TRBV28
cdr3_aa: ASSLSGLEGEQY; v_call: TRBV7-9
cdr3_aa: AGGPDTDTQY; v_call: TRBV28
cdr3_aa: AIRGLAGTDTQY; v_call: TRBV10-3
cdr3_aa: ASSLEYELEPQH; v_call: TRBV7-6
cdr3_aa: ASSLQRQSNEQF; v_call: TRBV5-1